The rows below give T cell receptor beta chains drawn from one sample of a study of regulatory T cells in long-lasting Graves disease. TCRdb recomputed calls from the multiplex PCR reads with MiXCR, one row per CDR3 protein. The data hold about 290,000 distinct CDR3 sequences, with 20% to 25% observed a single time. This specimen was peripheral blood mononuclear cells (PBMCs), taken when the disease was refractory, from a patient treated with antithyroid drugs. The receptors here all came from a female donor with Graves disease. Both conserved end residues are part of each CDR3. D genes are given only for firm matches. Clone size appears in some rows only: once, few, many, or a class for an expanded clone.

j_call cdr3_length clone_size d_call v_call cdr3_aa cdr3_nt
TRBJ1-5 14 many . TRBV2 CASSEGKGRNAQHF TGTGCCAGCAGTGAAGGAAAGGGCCGGAATGCCCAGCATTTT
TRBJ1-1 13 many . TRBV30 CAWSVGGNTEAFF TGTGCCTGGAGTGTTGGAGGGAACACTGAAGCTTTCTTT
TRBJ2-7 13 . . TRBV9 CASRTVFPYEQYF TGTGCCAGCAGGACAGTTTTCCCCTACGAGCAGTACTTC
TRBJ1-1 13 many . TRBV12-5 CASGLAPNTEAFF TGTGCTAGTGGTCTTGCCCCGAACACTGAAGCTTTCTTT
TRBJ1-6 15 . . TRBV27 CASSFGRLNNSPLHF TGTGCCAGCAGTTTTGGCAGGCTGAATAATTCACCCCTCCACTTT
TRBJ2-2 13 few . TRBV7-9 CASSLDGGRELFF TGTGCCAGCAGCTTAGACGGAGGGCGAGAGCTGTTTTTT
TRBJ2-7 16 many . TRBV18 CASSPAAARSSYEQYF TGTGCCAGCTCACCCGCAGCGGCTAGGAGCTCCTACGAGCAGTACTTC
TRBJ2-1 18 few TRBD2 TRBV7-2 CASSLVTSAEGIYNEQFF TGTGCCAGCAGCTTAGTGACTAGCGCAGAGGGGATATACAATGAGCAGTTCTTC
TRBJ1-5 14 many . TRBV12-3/TRBV12-4 CASSFGISNQPQHF TGTGCCAGCAGTTTCGGGATTAGCAATCAGCCCCAGCATTTT
TRBJ2-4 11 few . TRBV29-1 CSVYVENIQYF TGCAGCGTTTACGTGGAAAACATTCAGTACTTC
TRBJ1-1 18 . TRBD1 TRBV5-1 CASSPGQELTSVNTEAFF TGCGCCAGCAGCCCTGGACAGGAACTGACTTCTGTGAACACTGAAGCTTTCTTT
TRBJ2-7 13 few . TRBV12-3/TRBV12-4 CASSRWGSREQYF TGTGCCAGCAGTCGATGGGGGTCTAGGGAGCAGTACTTC
TRBJ2-5 14 few . TRBV28 CASSLFGGGETQYF TGTGCCAGCAGTTTATTCGGGGGTGGAGAGACCCAGTACTTC
TRBJ2-5 14 many TRBD1 TRBV11-1 CASSADRGQETQYF TGTGCCAGCAGCGCGGACAGGGGGCAAGAGACCCAGTACTTC
TRBJ2-2 16 many TRBD1 TRBV28 CASSNPDRGNAGELFF TGTGCCAGTAGTAACCCGGACAGGGGTAACGCCGGGGAGCTGTTTTTT
TRBJ1-2 16 . TRBD1 TRBV4-3 CASSQDRTGGIYGYTF TGCGCCAGCAGCCAAGATCGTACAGGGGGTATTTATGGCTACACCTTC
TRBJ1-4 13 many . TRBV7-2 CASSLVGREKLFF TGTGCCAGCAGCTTAGTCGGTCGCGAAAAACTGTTTTTT
TRBJ2-2 11 many . TRBV12-3/TRBV12-4 CASSWTGELFF TGTGCCAGCAGTTGGACCGGGGAGCTGTTTTTT
TRBJ2-1 16 . TRBD2 TRBV7-8 CASSLMSGIVYNEQFF TGTGCCAGCAGCTTGATGAGCGGGATTGTCTACAATGAGCAGTTCTTC
TRBJ2-5 13 many TRBD1 TRBV2 CASSTGQLGTQYF TGTGCCAGCAGTACGGGACAGTTGGGGACCCAGTACTTC
TRBJ1-1 15 . . TRBV6-2/TRBV6-3 CASSLNYGGKLGAFF TGTGCCAGCAGTTTGAATTATGGGGGGAAGCTGGGAGCTTTCTTT
TRBJ2-7 13 few . TRBV7-2 CASSRLSSYEQYF TGTGCCAGCAGCCGACTGAGCTCCTACGAGCAGTACTTC
TRBJ1-2 18 few . TRBV7-9 CASSPNEGAGRGIYGYTF TGTGCCAGCAGCCCAAATGAAGGTGCTGGCAGGGGCATATATGGCTACACCTTC
TRBJ2-5 13 few . TRBV9 CASSTGGEETQYF TGTGCCAGCAGCACCGGAGGCGAGGAGACCCAGTACTTC
TRBJ1-1 15 few . TRBV9 CASSPAGGGVTEAFF TGTGCCAGCAGCCCCGCGGGAGGGGGGGTCACTGAAGCTTTCTTT
TRBJ2-7 16 few . TRBV4-1 CASSQEGLGPSYEQYF TGCGCCAGCAGCCAAGAGGGTTTGGGGCCATCCTACGAGCAGTACTTC
TRBJ1-1 12 few . TRBV12-3/TRBV12-4 CASSPLYSEAFF TGTGCCAGCAGTCCCTTATACAGTGAAGCTTTCTTT
TRBJ2-1 15 . . TRBV6-1 CASSAQVFLVDEQFF TGTGCCAGCAGTGCTCAGGTATTTCTCGTGGATGAGCAGTTCTTC
TRBJ2-2 15 few TRBD2 TRBV2 CASSPTSGTAGELFF TGTGCCAGCAGTCCGACTAGCGGGACGGCCGGGGAGCTGTTTTTT
TRBJ2-6 17 few TRBD1 TRBV29-1 CSVEEGRTGPGANVLTF TGCAGCGTTGAAGAGGGGCGGACAGGCCCTGGGGCCAACGTCCTGACTTTC
TRBJ2-5 13 . TRBD1 TRBV19 CASTQDRGETQYF TGTGCCAGTACTCAAGACAGGGGAGAGACCCAGTACTTC
TRBJ2-5 15 few . TRBV18 CASSSNPTGQETQYF TGTGCCAGCTCCTCGAACCCGACAGGTCAAGAGACCCAGTACTTC
TRBJ2-7 14 . . TRBV12-5 CASGADTNPYEQYF TGTGCTAGTGGGGCCGACACTAATCCCTACGAGCAGTACTTC
TRBJ2-5 15 many . TRBV10-2 CAASREGDDAETQYF TGCGCCGCGTCGAGGGAGGGGGATGATGCGGAGACCCAGTACTTC
TRBJ2-5 15 many TRBD1 TRBV27 CASSPTGTVEETQYF TGTGCCAGCAGTCCTACCGGGACAGTTGAAGAGACCCAGTACTTC
TRBJ2-2 14 . TRBD1 TRBV24-1 CATRETGDTGELFF TGTGCCACCAGAGAGACAGGGGACACCGGGGAGCTGTTTTTT
TRBJ2-4 15 . . TRBV5-6 CASSLMAAEKNIQYF TGTGCCAGCAGCTTAATGGCAGCAGAAAAAAACATTCAGTACTTC
TRBJ2-7 15 many . TRBV28 CASSFRAVRSYEQYF TGTGCCAGCAGTTTTAGAGCGGTACGCTCCTACGAGCAGTACTTC
TRBJ2-7 17 few TRBD2 TRBV6-2/TRBV6-3 CASSYLGMAGLSGEQYF TGTGCCAGCAGTTACCTTGGGATGGCGGGACTATCCGGTGAGCAGTACTTC
TRBJ2-3 14 . . TRBV20-1 CSARDIGATDTQYF TGCAGTGCTAGAGATATAGGGGCCACAGATACGCAGTATTTT
TRBJ1-4 17 many . TRBV15 CATSRNGLLRSNEKLFF TGTGCCACCAGCAGGAATGGCCTCCTCAGGTCTAATGAAAAACTGTTTTTT
TRBJ2-7 13 few . TRBV12-3/TRBV12-4 CASSFSGSVEQYF TGTGCCAGCAGTTTCAGCGGTTCGGTCGAGCAGTACTTC
TRBJ2-5 14 few . TRBV9 CASSARGFQETQYF TGTGCCAGCAGCGCGAGGGGTTTCCAAGAGACCCAGTACTTC
TRBJ1-4 18 . . TRBV7-9 CASSLALTGAAFNEKLFF TGTGCCAGCAGCTTAGCGCTAACGGGGGCCGCTTTTAATGAAAAACTGTTTTTT
TRBJ1-2 13 few . TRBV12-3/TRBV12-4 CASSLEGVGGYTF TGTGCCAGCAGTTTAGAAGGGGTCGGTGGCTACACCTTC
TRBJ2-7 13 . . TRBV14 CASSRNRDGEQYF TGTGCCAGCAGCCGCAATCGGGACGGGGAGCAGTACTTC
TRBJ1-4 15 . . TRBV5-1 CASSLLGGAHEKLFF TGCGCCAGCAGCTTGTTGGGGGGCGCCCATGAAAAACTGTTTTTT
TRBJ2-5 17 many . TRBV15 CATSRGTYRNNQETQYF TGTGCCACCAGCAGAGGAACATACCGAAACAATCAAGAGACCCAGTACTTC
TRBJ2-2 18 . . TRBV3-2 CASSQALGNAVNTGELFF TGTGCCAGCAGCCAAGCCCTGGGTAATGCTGTGAACACCGGGGAGCTGTTTTTT
TRBJ2-7 12 few . TRBV27 CASSSVGAEQYF TGTGCCAGCAGTTCGGTGGGGGCCGAGCAGTACTTC
TRBJ1-2 13 many . TRBV12-3/TRBV12-4 CASRTQSNYGYTF TGTGCCAGCAGGACTCAATCGAACTATGGCTACACCTTC
TRBJ2-5 15 few . TRBV5-6 CASSSGTSWGETQYF TGTGCCAGCAGCTCCGGGACTTCCTGGGGGGAGACCCAGTACTTC
TRBJ2-2 17 . TRBD1 TRBV12-3/TRBV12-4 CASTRDRGGVYTGELFF TGTGCCAGCACCCGGGACAGGGGGGGAGTATACACCGGGGAGCTGTTTTTT
TRBJ2-1 12 few . TRBV7-2 CASSFGVYEQFF TGTGCCAGCAGCTTCGGTGTTTATGAGCAGTTCTTC
TRBJ2-7 13 many . TRBV20-1 CSASLSASYEQYF TGCAGTGCTAGCTTAAGCGCATCCTACGAGCAGTACTTC
TRBJ1-4 12 once . TRBV29-1 CSGGSGLAKNFF TGCAGCGGGGGGTCAGGGTTGGCGAAAAACTTTTTT
TRBJ2-7 15 many TRBD1 TRBV6-1 CASRHTGTGTYEQYF TGTGCCAGCAGACACACCGGGACAGGGACCTACGAGCAGTACTTC